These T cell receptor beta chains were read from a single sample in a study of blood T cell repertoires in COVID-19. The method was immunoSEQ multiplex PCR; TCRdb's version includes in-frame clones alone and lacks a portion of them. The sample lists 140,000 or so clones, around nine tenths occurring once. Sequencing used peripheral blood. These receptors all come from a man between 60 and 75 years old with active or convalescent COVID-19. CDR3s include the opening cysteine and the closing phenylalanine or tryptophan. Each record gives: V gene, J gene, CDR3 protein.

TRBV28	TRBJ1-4	CASSLRDRLIKKLFF
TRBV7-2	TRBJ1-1	CASSLRGYQTEAFF
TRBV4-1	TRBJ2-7	CASSARTSGSYEQYF
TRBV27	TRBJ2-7	CASWGQAGSSSYEQYF
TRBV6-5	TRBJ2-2	CASRATGTTGELFF
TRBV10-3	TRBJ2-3	CASLTRASSTDTQYF
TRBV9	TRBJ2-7	CASSVAADRISYEQYF
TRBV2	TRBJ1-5	CASRSGGRNQPQHF
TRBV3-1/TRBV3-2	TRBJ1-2	CASSQRGGNYGYTF
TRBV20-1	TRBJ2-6	CSASRTVSSGANVLTF
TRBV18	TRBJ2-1	CASSPQGLNEQFF
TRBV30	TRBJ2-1	CAWTPGTYNEQFF
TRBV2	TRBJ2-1	CAASDRTGGNNEQFF
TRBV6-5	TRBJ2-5	CASRSRSGEETQYF
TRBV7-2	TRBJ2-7	CASSPPQKADEQYF
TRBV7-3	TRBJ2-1	CASSLTTSRGDEQFF
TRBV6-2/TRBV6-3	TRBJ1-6	CASSYSPGRYSPLHF
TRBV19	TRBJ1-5	CASSTTQGAGSNQPQHF
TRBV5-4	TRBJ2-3	CASTFGGGSVLGTQYF
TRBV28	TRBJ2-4	CASSAGGRLDIQYF
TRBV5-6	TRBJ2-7	CASSFPGVDYEQYF
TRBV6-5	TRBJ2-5	CASRGGTGETQYF
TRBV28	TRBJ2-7	CATMGGLYEQYF
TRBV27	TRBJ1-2	CASSGGQGYGYTF
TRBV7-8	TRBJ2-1	CASSLGSIYNEQFF
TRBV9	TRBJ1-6	CAGGQSPNSPLHF
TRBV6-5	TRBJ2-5	CASSSGTIETQYF
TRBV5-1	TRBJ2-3	CASSFLAGDPDTQYF
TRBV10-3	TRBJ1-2	CAISDSIRTPIYGYTF
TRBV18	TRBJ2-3	CASSPQGARRTDTQYF
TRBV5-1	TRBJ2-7	CASSLRLAGAYEQYF
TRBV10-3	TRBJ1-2	CAISDWDINYGYTF
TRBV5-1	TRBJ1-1	CASSLGGGTEAFF
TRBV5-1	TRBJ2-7	CASSLGATASYEQYF
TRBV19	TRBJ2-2	CAVRDRGRRVGELFF
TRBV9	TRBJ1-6	CASSASGTGGTGSPLHF
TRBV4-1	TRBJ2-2	CASSQGSGRAGTGELFF
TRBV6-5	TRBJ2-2	CASRTSGGVTGELFF